This is a list of T cell receptor beta chains from one sample in a study of somatic mutations in cytotoxic T cells in rheumatoid arthritis. Sequenced by immunoSEQ multiplex PCR; TCRdb stores in-frame clones only, minus some. The sample has some 14,000 clones, approximately 75% seen once. The specimen sequenced was CD8+ T cells sorted from blood. These receptors were obtained from an adult with rheumatoid arthritis. The CDR3 runs from the conserved cysteine through the conserved F or W. Fields, in order: D gene, clone size, V gene, J gene, CDR3 protein, CDR3 DNA. D genes are given only for firm matches. Expanded clones are given a class, and other clones once, few, many or no size at all.

.	.	TRBV6-1	TRBJ2-1	CAKYGYNEQFF	TGTGCCAAGTACGGATACAATGAGCAGTTCTTC
.	.	TRBV7-9	TRBJ1-1	CASSLVSSGAEAFF	TGTGCCAGCAGCTTAGTATCTTCAGGCGCTGAAGCTTTCTTT
TRBD1	.	TRBV19	TRBJ2-7	CASSIVETGGYEQYF	TGTGCCAGTAGTATAGTGGAGACAGGGGGCTACGAGCAGTACTTC
TRBD2	.	TRBV11-2	TRBJ2-1	CASSLAGLAAYNEQFF	TGTGCCAGCAGCTTAGCCGGACTAGCGGCTTACAATGAGCAGTTCTTC
.	.	TRBV5-8	TRBJ1-5	CASRHPSSSNQPQHF	TGTGCCAGCAGACACCCCTCCAGTAGCAATCAGCCCCAGCATTTT
.	.	TRBV7-7	TRBJ1-2	CASSSGANYGYTF	TGTGCCAGCAGCTCAGGGGCTAACTATGGCTACACCTTC
.	few	TRBV28	TRBJ2-7	CASRLLGSSYEQYF	TGTGCCAGCAGATTACTAGGGAGTTCCTACGAGCAGTACTTC
.	.	TRBV7-9	TRBJ2-1	CASSSPVYEQFF	TGTGCCAGCAGCTCCCCCGTCTATGAGCAGTTCTTC
.	.	TRBV19	TRBJ1-5	CASGGGVNQPQHF	TGTGCCAGTGGGGGGGGCGTCAATCAGCCCCAGCATTTT
TRBD2	.	TRBV2	TRBJ2-5	CASSELAGDGETQYF	TGTGCCAGCAGTGAACTAGCGGGAGATGGGGAGACCCAGTACTTC
.	.	TRBV27	TRBJ1-2	CASSLISGANGYTF	TGTGCCAGCAGTTTAATTTCGGGGGCGAATGGCTACACCTTC
.	.	TRBV19	TRBJ1-1	CASSIAGRTEAFF	TGTGCCAGTAGTATAGCGGGTAGGACTGAAGCTTTCTTT
TRBD2	.	TRBV30	TRBJ2-3	CAWSGLAGRSTDTQYF	TGTGCCTGGAGTGGACTAGCGGGACGTAGCACAGATACGCAGTATTTT
.	.	TRBV11-2	TRBJ1-1	CASSSVRGLGTEAFF	TGTGCCAGCAGCTCCGTACGGGGGCTGGGCACTGAAGCTTTCTTT
TRBD2	.	TRBV15	TRBJ2-1	CATSRESGGADNEQFF	TGTGCCACCAGCAGAGAATCGGGGGGGGCGGACAATGAGCAGTTCTTC
TRBD2	once	TRBV27	TRBJ2-1	CASSWQGEGQFF	TGTGCCAGCAGTTGGCAAGGGGAGGGGCAGTTCTTC
.	.	TRBV6-1	TRBJ2-7	CATTGIWDEQYF	TGTGCCACCACAGGGATCTGGGACGAGCAGTACTTC
.	.	TRBV21-1	TRBJ1-5	CASSKEGTDNQPQHF	TGTGCCAGCAGCAAAGAAGGGACAGACAATCAGCCCCAGCATTTT
.	.	TRBV5-6	TRBJ1-2	CASSLEAIGGYTF	TGTGCCAGCAGCTTGGAGGCCATAGGCGGCTACACCTTC
.	medium-sized	TRBV7-9	TRBJ2-3	CASSFGRDPQYF	TGTGCCAGCAGTTTTGGACGCGACCCGCAGTATTTT
.	.	TRBV4-1	TRBJ2-5	CASSQTGWGSPLGETQYF	TGCGCCAGCAGCCAGACCGGGTGGGGCAGTCCCCTCGGGGAGACCCAGTACTTC
TRBD2	.	TRBV11-2	TRBJ2-3	CASSSLTSVSTDTQYF	TGTGCCAGCAGCTCCTTAACTAGCGTGAGCACAGATACGCAGTATTTT
.	once	TRBV6-1	TRBJ2-1	CASSEEDGTYNEQFF	TGTGCCAGCAGTGAAGAGGACGGAACCTACAATGAGCAGTTCTTC
.	.	TRBV19	TRBJ2-3	CASTSLVAGDVSDTQYF	TGTGCCAGTACCAGCTTGGTGGCAGGGGATGTGTCAGATACGCAGTATTTT
TRBD1	.	TRBV6-1	TRBJ2-1	CASSEGVWDRGSYNEQFF	TGTGCCAGCAGTGAAGGTGTGTGGGACAGGGGCTCCTACAATGAGCAGTTCTTC
TRBD2	.	TRBV5-4	TRBJ2-7	CASSLGAGEVEQYF	TGTGCCAGCAGCTTAGGGGCGGGAGAGGTCGAGCAGTACTTC
.	.	TRBV4-1	TRBJ1-1	CASSHLDTNTEAFF	TGCGCCAGCAGCCACCTAGACACTAACACTGAAGCTTTCTTT
TRBD2	.	TRBV4-1	TRBJ2-1	CASSQVASGYNEQFF	TGCGCCAGCAGCCAAGTCGCTAGCGGCTACAATGAGCAGTTCTTC
TRBD2	.	TRBV4-1	TRBJ2-1	CASSEGLAVYNEQFF	TGCGCCAGCAGCGAAGGACTAGCGGTTTACAATGAGCAGTTCTTC
.	.	TRBV2	TRBJ1-2	CAILNRGGDGYTF	TGTGCCATCCTAAATCGGGGGGGCGATGGCTACACCTTC
.	.	TRBV7-6	TRBJ2-7	CASSLGPLGYEQYF	TGTGCCAGCAGCTTAGGCCCCCTGGGCTACGAGCAGTACTTC
TRBD2	.	TRBV7-6	TRBJ2-1	CASRGSGGAVEEQFF	TGTGCCAGCAGGGGTAGCGGGGGGGCGGTCGAGGAGCAGTTCTTC
TRBD1	.	TRBV10-2	TRBJ2-7	CASSESRDRSYEQYF	TGCGCCAGCAGTGAGTCACGGGACAGGTCCTACGAGCAGTACTTC
TRBD1	.	TRBV5-1	TRBJ2-7	CASSWLPGTGSDEQYF	TGCGCCAGCAGCTGGCTCCCCGGGACAGGGTCTGACGAGCAGTACTTC
TRBD1	.	TRBV4-1	TRBJ2-1	CASSQDSDRGVFNEQFF	TGCGCCAGCAGCCAAGATAGTGACAGGGGAGTTTTCAATGAGCAGTTCTTC
TRBD1	medium-sized	TRBV2	TRBJ2-1	CASTDRDRDDEQFF	TGTGCCAGCACGGACCGGGACAGGGATGATGAGCAGTTCTTC
TRBD1	.	TRBV4-1	TRBJ1-5	CASSQDIPQGAGRNQPQHF	TGCGCCAGCAGCCAAGATATACCCCAGGGGGCAGGGCGCAATCAGCCCCAGCATTTT
.	.	TRBV25-1	TRBJ2-5	CASSELLRDIKETQYF	TGTGCCAGCAGTGAATTGTTGCGGGACATCAAGGAGACCCAGTACTTC
TRBD2	.	TRBV29-1	TRBJ2-3	CSVDGRDADTQYF	TGCAGCGTTGACGGGAGGGACGCAGATACGCAGTATTTT
.	.	TRBV27	TRBJ1-5	CASSFSGNQPQHF	TGTGCCAGCAGTTTCTCGGGGAATCAGCCCCAGCATTTT
.	.	TRBV11-2	TRBJ2-5	CASSLWGPGETQYF	TGTGCCAGCAGCTTATGGGGGCCCGGAGAGACCCAGTACTTC
.	.	TRBV29-1	TRBJ1-4	CSVRAGATNEKLFF	TGCAGCGTTCGGGCCGGGGCGACTAATGAAAAACTGTTTTTT
TRBD2	.	TRBV6-1	TRBJ2-3	CASREGGASTQYF	TGTGCCAGCAGGGAGGGAGGGGCCTCTACGCAGTATTTT
TRBD1	few	TRBV10-1	TRBJ2-2	CASSPSWGQGSTGELFF	TGCGCCAGCAGCCCCAGTTGGGGACAGGGATCCACCGGGGAGCTGTTTTTT